These T cell receptor beta chains were read from a single sample in a study of blood T cell repertoires in COVID-19. This table comes from immunoSEQ multiplex PCR, and its TCRdb copy is limited to in-frame clones, with some not included. This table has fewer than 350,000 clones, under 90% appearing once. Sequencing input: peripheral blood. These receptor sequences come from a woman between 55 and 75 years old with active or convalescent COVID-19. Each CDR3 is given with its conserved first and last residue. D genes are given only for firm matches. Size values are once, few and many counts, or a class for expanded clones, and some rows have none.

>TRBJ1-4|TRBV18|-|-
TGTGCCAGCTCACCACCGGCGGCGCGTGCGGAAAAACTGTTTTTT
CASSPPAARAEKLFF
>TRBJ2-3|TRBV2|-|TRBD2
TGTGCCAGCAGGACCAATAGCGGGGGAATACCAGATACGCAGTATTTT
CASRTNSGGIPDTQYF
>TRBJ1-2|TRBV10-1|-|TRBD1
TGCGCCAGCAGTGAGTCGACCGGCAGGGGGGCTGGCTACACCTTC
CASSESTGRGAGYTF
>TRBJ2-6|TRBV11-2|-|-
TGTGCCAGCAGCAGACACCTCTCTGGGGCCAACGTCCTGACTTTC
CASSRHLSGANVLTF
>TRBJ1-1|TRBV10-3|-|TRBD1
TGTGCCATCAGCAACCTCGGGAACAGGGGCAGGAACACTGAAGCTTTCTTT
CAISNLGNRGRNTEAFF
>TRBJ2-1|TRBV11-2|once|-
TGTGCCACCCGCTTGGGGGCAGGAGATGAGCAGTTCTTC
CATRLGAGDEQFF
>TRBJ1-6|TRBV6-4|-|TRBD1
TGTGCCAGCAGTTCCAGGGACAGGGGGCACGATTCACCCCTCCACTTT
CASSSRDRGHDSPLHF
>TRBJ2-5|TRBV19|-|-
TGTGCCAGTAGTCGTCAGGATAGGGAGACCCAGTACTTC
CASSRQDRETQYF
>TRBJ2-7|TRBV19|few|TRBD1
TGTGCCAGTAGTGTGAATCGGGGACAGGGTCTTAAGCAGTACTTC
CASSVNRGQGLKQYF
>TRBJ2-1|TRBV2|-|TRBD2
TGTGCCAGCAGTGCTAGCGGGGGCCTATACAATGAGCAGTTCTTC
CASSASGGLYNEQFF
>TRBJ2-5|TRBV9|-|TRBD2
TGTGCCAGCAGTTGGACTAGCGGGGGCTCTCAAGAGACCCAGTACTTC
CASSWTSGGSQETQYF
>TRBJ2-1|TRBV5-4|-|TRBD2
TGTGCCAGCAGCTCGAGGGGACTAGCCGCGGGAGTAGGTTTAGATGAGCAGTTCTTC
CASSSRGLAAGVGLDEQFF
>TRBJ2-2|TRBV2|-|TRBD2
TGTGCCAGCAGCCGAAACAACCTACTAGCGGGGGGGCCGAGCACCGGGGAGCTGTTTTTT
CASSRNNLLAGGPSTGELFF
>TRBJ2-1|TRBV9|-|-
TGTGCCAGCAGCGCCACCTACAATGAGCAGTTCTTC
CASSATYNEQFF
>TRBJ1-2|TRBV5-1|-|-
TGCGCCAGCAGCTTGGGTGGCAACAGGGCGGAGTATGGCTACACCTTC
CASSLGGNRAEYGYTF
>TRBJ1-1|TRBV6-2/TRBV6-3|-|-
TGTGCCAGCAGTCAAGCCTCGAAAATTAAGATGAACACTGAAGCTTTCTTT
CASSQASKIKMNTEAFF
>TRBJ2-7|TRBV14|few|-
TGTGCCAGCAGCCACAGGGTGGGCCACGAGCAGTACTTC
CASSHRVGHEQYF
>TRBJ2-7|TRBV5-1|-|-
TGCGCCAGCAGCTTGGAGGGGCAGAGCTCCTACGAGCAGTACTTC
CASSLEGQSSYEQYF
>TRBJ1-4|TRBV9|-|-
TGTGCCAGCAGCGCGTTCCCGGTCGAAGAAAAACTGTTTTTT
CASSAFPVEEKLFF
>TRBJ2-1|TRBV6-5|-|-
TGTGCCCACGCCGCGGGTAGTCACTCAGGTGAGCAGTTCTTC
CAHAAGSHSGEQFF
>TRBJ2-1|TRBV19|-|-
TGTGCCAGTAGTCAAGGGCGGGGCTCCTACAATGAGCAGTTCTTC
CASSQGRGSYNEQFF
>TRBJ1-5|TRBV18|-|TRBD1
TGTGCCAGCCACGGGACAGGGGGCCTGAGCAATCAGCCCCAGCATTTT
CASHGTGGLSNQPQHF
>TRBJ2-7|TRBV9|-|TRBD2
TGTGCCAGCAGCAAGACTAGCGGGGGCTCCTACGAGCAGTACTTC
CASSKTSGGSYEQYF
>TRBJ2-7|TRBV6-5|many|TRBD1
TGTGCCAGCAGTTACTCTGAGACAGGGGGATACGAGCAGTACTTC
CASSYSETGGYEQYF
>TRBJ1-3|TRBV30|few|TRBD1
TGTGCCTGGAGGGCGCCCGACAGGGAGCCTGGAAACACCATATATTTT
CAWRAPDREPGNTIYF
>TRBJ2-7|TRBV9|-|-
TGTGCCAGCAGCCGCGGGACAGTCCACGAGCAGTACTTC
CASSRGTVHEQYF
>TRBJ2-7|TRBV24-1|few|TRBD1
TGTGCCACCAGTGATTGGACAGGGAACGAGCAGTACTTC
CATSDWTGNEQYF
>TRBJ2-2|TRBV7-9|few|-
TGTGCCAGCAGCTTAACAGGGACCGGGGAGCTGTTTTTT
CASSLTGTGELFF
>TRBJ1-4|TRBV9|-|-
TGTGCCAGCAGCCCTACCCCGGGACATGGGAATGAAAAACTGTTTTTT
CASSPTPGHGNEKLFF
>TRBJ2-1|TRBV27|once|TRBD2
TGTGCCAGCAGCGCGCGGGGGACTGTCTACAATGAGCAGTTCTTC
CASSARGTVYNEQFF
>TRBJ2-2|TRBV4-2|-|TRBD2
TGTGCCAGCAGCCTAGAGCGGGGGCCTGGGACCGGGGAGCTGTTTTTT
CASSLERGPGTGELFF
>TRBJ1-1|TRBV5-1|-|-
TGCGCCAGCAGCTTTTTTCAGGGGAACACTGAAGCTTTCTTT
CASSFFQGNTEAFF
>TRBJ2-1|TRBV20-1|-|TRBD2
TGCAGTGCTAGTCGTGGGCGGGGGGATTGGGATGAGCAGTTCTTC
CSASRGRGDWDEQFF